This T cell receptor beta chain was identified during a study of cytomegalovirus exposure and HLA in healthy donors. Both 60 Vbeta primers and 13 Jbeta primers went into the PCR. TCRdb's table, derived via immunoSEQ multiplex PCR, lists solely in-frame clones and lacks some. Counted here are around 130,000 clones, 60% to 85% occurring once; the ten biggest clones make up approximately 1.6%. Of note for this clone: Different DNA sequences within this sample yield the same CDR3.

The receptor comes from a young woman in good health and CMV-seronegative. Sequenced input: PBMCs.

DNA of the CDR3: TGCAGTGCTAACGGAGAGACCCAGTACTTC. It encodes CSANGETQYF. The chain uses TRBV20-1 and TRBJ2-5; D ambiguous. Germline CDR1 DFQATT, CDR2 SNEGSKA (reference sequence). This CDR3 region has 10 residues. Trimming left V 4 bases short and J 4 bases short, with 4 bases between.